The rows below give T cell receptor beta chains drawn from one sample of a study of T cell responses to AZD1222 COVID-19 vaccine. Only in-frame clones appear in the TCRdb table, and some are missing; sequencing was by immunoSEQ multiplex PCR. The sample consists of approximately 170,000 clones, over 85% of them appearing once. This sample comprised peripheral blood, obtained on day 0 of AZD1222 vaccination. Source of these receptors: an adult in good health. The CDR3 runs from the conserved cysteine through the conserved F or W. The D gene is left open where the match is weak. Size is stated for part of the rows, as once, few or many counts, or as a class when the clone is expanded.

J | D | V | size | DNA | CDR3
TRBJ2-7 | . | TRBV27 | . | TGTGCCAGCAGCCCCCGGGGGCAGGGCGGGCAGTACTTC | CASSPRGQGGQYF
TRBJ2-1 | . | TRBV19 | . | TGTGCCAGTAGTATCTCAGGGATTATAGATGAGCAGTTCTTC | CASSISGIIDEQFF
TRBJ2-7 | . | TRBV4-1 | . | TGCGCCAGCAGCCAGAATGAGCGGAGGAATCTGGAGCAGTACTTC | CASSQNERRNLEQYF
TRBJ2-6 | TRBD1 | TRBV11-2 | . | TGTGCCAGCAGCTTCGGACAGGGGGCGCTCGGGGCCAACGTCCTGACTTTC | CASSFGQGALGANVLTF
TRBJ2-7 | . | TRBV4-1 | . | TGCGCCAGCAGCCAAGGGGACGGCAAGGCGTACGAGCAGTACTTC | CASSQGDGKAYEQYF
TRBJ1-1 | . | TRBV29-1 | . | TGCAGCGTCGTACAGGTAGCTTACACTGAAGCTTTCTTT | CSVVQVAYTEAFF
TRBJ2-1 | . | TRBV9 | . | TGTGCCAGCAGCTGGGGTGGTAAGGGGGTTAGGTACAATGAGCAGTTCTTC | CASSWGGKGVRYNEQFF
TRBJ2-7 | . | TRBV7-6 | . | TGTGCCAGCAGCTTAGAAGGGGACACCTCCTACGAGCAGTACTTC | CASSLEGDTSYEQYF
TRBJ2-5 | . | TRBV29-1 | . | TGCAGCGTTGAGCTTGAGGGCTCTGAGACCCAGTACTTC | CSVELEGSETQYF
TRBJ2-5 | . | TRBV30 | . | TGTGCCTGGAGTGGCTTTTACACCGGTTCCGTATTCCAAGAGACCCAGTACTTC | CAWSGFYTGSVFQETQYF
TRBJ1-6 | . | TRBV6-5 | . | TGTGCCAGCAGTTACAGGGACCGGAGACCCCTCCACTTT | CASSYRDRRPLHF
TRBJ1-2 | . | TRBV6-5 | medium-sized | TGTGCCAGCAGTTACGGGGGCAGCTATGGCTACACCTTC | CASSYGGSYGYTF
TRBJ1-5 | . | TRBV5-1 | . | TGCGCCAGCAGCCTAGAAGGGGGGCGCGATCAGCCCCAGCATTTT | CASSLEGGRDQPQHF
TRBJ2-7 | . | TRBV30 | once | TGTGCCTGGAGTGGAGGACAGTCCTACGAGCAGTACTTC | CAWSGGQSYEQYF
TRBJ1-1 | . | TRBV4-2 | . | TGTGCCAGCAGCCAGTCTGCGACAGGGAACACTGAAGCTTTCTTT | CASSQSATGNTEAFF
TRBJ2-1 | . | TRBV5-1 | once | TGCGCCAGCAGCTTGGAGGGGTCCTACAATGAGCAGTTCTTC | CASSLEGSYNEQFF
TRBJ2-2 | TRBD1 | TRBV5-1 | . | TGCGCCAGCATGGGACAGATGAACACCGGGGAGCTGTTTTTT | CASMGQMNTGELFF
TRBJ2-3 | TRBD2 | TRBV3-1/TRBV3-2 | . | TGTGCCAGCAGCCAAGGCCAGCGGGGGGGCGGCACAGATACGCAGTATTTT | CASSQGQRGGGTDTQYF
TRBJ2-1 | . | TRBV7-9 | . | TGTGCCAGCAGCACAAAGACAGCCCCTAGTCGGTTCGATGAGCAGTTCTTC | CASSTKTAPSRFDEQFF
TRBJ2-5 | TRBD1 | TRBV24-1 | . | TGTGCCACCAGCCCGGGACAGGGGTTGACCCAGTACTTC | CATSPGQGLTQYF
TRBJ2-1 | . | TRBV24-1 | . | TGTGCCACCAGTGATTCTAGCGTCCCCGCCAACAATGAGCAGTTCTTC | CATSDSSVPANNEQFF
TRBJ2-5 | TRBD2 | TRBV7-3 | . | TGTGCCAGCAGCCCCGGGACTAGCGGGACGCATAACTGGGAGACCCAGTACTTC | CASSPGTSGTHNWETQYF
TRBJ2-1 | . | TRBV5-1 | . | TGCGCCAGCAGCTTGGTCGGGTTCTTC | CASSLVGFF
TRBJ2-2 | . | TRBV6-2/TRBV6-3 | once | TGTGCCAGCAGTTACTCCTTCTTCGCGAACACCGGGGAGCTGTTTTTT | CASSYSFFANTGELFF
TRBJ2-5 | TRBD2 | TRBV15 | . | TGTGCCACCAGCAGATCTCCTAGCGGGAGGAGTGGGGAGACCCAGTACTTC | CATSRSPSGRSGETQYF
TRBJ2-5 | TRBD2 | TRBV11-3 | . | TGTGCCAGCAGCTTAGGTGGTAGCGGGGGGGCGTTGACCCAGTACTTC | CASSLGGSGGALTQYF
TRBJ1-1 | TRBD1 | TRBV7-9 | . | TGTGCCAGCAGCCACCTACTTCGGGACAGGATAGAAGCTTTCTTT | CASSHLLRDRIEAFF
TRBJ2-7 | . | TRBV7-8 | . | TGTGCCAGCAGCCTATCCTACGAGCAGTACTTC | CASSLSYEQYF
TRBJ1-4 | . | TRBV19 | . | TGTGCCAGTAGTATACGGGGTGCAACTAATGAAAAACTGTTTTTT | CASSIRGATNEKLFF
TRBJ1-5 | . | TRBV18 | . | TGTGCCAGCTCACTAGACAGTGGGAATCAGCCCCAGCATTTT | CASSLDSGNQPQHF
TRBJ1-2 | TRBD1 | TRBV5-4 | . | TGTGCCAGCAGCGGGTGGGACAGGGGGCTAGATGGCTACACCTTC | CASSGWDRGLDGYTF
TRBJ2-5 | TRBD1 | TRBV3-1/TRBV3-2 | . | TGTGCCAGCAGCTGGGACAGGGAAGAGACCCAGTACTTC | CASSWDREETQYF